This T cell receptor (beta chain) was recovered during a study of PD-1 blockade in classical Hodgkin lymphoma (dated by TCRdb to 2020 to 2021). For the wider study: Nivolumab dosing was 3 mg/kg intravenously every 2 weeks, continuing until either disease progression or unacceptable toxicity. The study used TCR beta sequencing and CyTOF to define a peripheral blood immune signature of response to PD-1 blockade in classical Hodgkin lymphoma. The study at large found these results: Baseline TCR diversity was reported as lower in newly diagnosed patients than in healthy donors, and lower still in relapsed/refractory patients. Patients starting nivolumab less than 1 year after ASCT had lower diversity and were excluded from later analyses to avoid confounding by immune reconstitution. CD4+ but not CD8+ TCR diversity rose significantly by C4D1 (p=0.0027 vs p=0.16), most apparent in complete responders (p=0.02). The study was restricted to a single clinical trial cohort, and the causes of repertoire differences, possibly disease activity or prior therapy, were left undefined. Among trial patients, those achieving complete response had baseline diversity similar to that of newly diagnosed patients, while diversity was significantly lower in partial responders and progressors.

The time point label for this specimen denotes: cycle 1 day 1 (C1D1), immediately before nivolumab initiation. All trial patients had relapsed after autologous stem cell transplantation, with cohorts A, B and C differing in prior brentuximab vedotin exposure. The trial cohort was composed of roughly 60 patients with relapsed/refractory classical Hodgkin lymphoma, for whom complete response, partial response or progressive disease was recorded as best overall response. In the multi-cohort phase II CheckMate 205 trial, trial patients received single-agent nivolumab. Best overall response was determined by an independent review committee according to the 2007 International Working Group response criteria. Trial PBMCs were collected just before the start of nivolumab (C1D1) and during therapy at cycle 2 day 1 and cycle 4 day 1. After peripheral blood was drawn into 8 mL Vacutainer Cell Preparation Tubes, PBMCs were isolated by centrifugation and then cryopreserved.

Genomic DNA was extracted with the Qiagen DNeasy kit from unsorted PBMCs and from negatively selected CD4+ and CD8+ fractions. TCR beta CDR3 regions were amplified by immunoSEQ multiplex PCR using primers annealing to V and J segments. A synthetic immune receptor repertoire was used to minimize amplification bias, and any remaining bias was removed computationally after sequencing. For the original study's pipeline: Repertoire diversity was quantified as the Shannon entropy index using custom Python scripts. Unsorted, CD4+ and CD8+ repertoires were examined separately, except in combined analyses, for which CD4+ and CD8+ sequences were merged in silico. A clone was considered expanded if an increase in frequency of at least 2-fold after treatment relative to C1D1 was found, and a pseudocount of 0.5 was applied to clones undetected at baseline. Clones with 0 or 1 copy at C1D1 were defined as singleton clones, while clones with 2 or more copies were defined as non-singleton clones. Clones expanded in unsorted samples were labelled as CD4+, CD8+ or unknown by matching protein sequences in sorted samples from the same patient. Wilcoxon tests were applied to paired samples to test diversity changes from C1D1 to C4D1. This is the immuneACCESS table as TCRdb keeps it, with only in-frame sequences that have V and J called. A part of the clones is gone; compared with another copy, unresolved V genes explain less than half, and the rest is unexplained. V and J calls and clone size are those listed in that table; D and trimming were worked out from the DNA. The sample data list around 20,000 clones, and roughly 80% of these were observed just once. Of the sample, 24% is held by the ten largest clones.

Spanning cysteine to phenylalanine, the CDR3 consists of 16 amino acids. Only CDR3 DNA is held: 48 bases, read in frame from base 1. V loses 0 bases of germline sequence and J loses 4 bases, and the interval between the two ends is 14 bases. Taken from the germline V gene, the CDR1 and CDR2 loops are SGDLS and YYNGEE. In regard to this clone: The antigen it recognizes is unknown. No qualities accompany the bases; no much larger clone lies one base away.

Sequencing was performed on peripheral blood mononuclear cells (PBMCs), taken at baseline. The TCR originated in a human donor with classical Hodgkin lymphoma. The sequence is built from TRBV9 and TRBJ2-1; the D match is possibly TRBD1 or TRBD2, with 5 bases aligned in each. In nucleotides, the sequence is TGTGCCAGCAGCGTAGGGGGGAATTATCAATACAATGAGCAGTTCTTC. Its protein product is CASSVGGNYQYNEQFF.